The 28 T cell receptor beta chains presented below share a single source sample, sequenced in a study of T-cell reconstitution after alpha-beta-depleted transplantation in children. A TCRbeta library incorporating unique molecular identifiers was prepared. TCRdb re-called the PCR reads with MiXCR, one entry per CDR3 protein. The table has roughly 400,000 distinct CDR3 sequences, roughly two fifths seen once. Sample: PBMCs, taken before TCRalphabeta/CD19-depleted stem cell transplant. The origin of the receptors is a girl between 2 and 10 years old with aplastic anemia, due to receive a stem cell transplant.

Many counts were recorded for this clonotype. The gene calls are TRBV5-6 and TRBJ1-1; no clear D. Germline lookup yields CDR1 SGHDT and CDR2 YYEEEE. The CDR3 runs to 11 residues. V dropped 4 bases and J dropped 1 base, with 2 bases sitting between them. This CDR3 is CASSENTEAFF. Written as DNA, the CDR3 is TGTGCCAGCAGCGAGAACACTGAAGCTTTCTTT.

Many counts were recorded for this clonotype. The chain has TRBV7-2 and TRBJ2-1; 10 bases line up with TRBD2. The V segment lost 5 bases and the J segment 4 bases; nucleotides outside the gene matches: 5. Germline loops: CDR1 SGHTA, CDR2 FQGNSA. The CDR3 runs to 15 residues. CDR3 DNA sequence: TGTGCCAGCAGCGAGGGACTAGCGTCTTACAATGAGCAGTTCTTC. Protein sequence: CASSEGLASYNEQFF.

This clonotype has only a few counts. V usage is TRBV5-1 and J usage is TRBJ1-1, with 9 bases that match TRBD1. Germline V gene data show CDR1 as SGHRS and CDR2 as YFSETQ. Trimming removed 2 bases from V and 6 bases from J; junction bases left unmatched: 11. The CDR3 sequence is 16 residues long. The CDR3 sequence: CASSLNPGQGSSEAFF. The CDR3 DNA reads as TGCGCCAGCAGCTTAAATCCGGGACAGGGTTCGTCTGAAGCTTTCTTT.

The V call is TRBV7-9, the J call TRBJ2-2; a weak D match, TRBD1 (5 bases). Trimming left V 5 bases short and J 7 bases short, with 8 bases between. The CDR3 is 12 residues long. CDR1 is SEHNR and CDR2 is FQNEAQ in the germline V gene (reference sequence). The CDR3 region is CASSATDGELFF. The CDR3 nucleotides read TGTGCCAGCAGCGCGACAGACGGGGAGCTGTTTTTT.

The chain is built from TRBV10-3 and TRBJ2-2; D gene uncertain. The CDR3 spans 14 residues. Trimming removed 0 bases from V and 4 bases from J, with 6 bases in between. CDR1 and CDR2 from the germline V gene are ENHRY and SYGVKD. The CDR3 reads CAISESSVTGELFF. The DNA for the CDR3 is TGTGCCATCAGTGAGTCATCCGTCACCGGGGAGCTGTTTTTT.

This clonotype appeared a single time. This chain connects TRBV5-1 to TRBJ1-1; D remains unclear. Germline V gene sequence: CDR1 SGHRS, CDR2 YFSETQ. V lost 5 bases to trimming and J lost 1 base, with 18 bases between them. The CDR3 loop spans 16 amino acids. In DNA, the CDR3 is TGCGCCAGCAGAGAGGGCGCGAAGTTCCCGAACACTGAAGCTTTCTTT. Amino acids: CASREGAKFPNTEAFF.

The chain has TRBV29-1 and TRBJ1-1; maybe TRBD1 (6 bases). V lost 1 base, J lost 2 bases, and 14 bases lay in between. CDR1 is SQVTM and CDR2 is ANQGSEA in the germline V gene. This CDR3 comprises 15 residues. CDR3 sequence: CSVEGKGGANTEAFF. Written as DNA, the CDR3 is TGCAGCGTTGAAGGCAAGGGGGGGGCAAACACTGAAGCTTTCTTT.

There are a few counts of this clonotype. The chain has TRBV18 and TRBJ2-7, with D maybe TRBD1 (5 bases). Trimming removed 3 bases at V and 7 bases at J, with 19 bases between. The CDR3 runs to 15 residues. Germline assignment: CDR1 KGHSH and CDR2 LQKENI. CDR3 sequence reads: CASSPSDRYLREQYF. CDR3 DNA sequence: TGTGCCAGCTCACCGAGCGACAGATATTTGCGGGAGCAGTACTTC.

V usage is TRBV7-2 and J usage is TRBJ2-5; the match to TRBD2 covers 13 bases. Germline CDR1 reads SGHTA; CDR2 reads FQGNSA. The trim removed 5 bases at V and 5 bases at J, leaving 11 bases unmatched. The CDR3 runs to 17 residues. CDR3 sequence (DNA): TGTGCCAGCAGCCCGCGACTAGCGGGGGGTGTAGGTGAGACCCAGTACTTC. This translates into CASSPRLAGGVGETQYF.

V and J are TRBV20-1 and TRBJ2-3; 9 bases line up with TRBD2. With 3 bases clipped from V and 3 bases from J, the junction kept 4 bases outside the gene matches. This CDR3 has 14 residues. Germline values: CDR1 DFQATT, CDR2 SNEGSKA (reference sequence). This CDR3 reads CSASSGGVTDTQYF. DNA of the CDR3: TGCAGTGCTAGTAGCGGGGGAGTGACAGATACGCAGTATTTT.

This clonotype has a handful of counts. The CDR3 is CASSLRGGREAFF. CDR3 coding DNA: TGTGCCAGCAGCCTCCGCGGCGGCCGTGAAGCTTTCTTT. This chain links TRBV7-2 with TRBJ1-1; D unclear. Germline V CDR1 and CDR2: SGHTA, FQGNSA. V lost 5 bases and J lost 7, with 14 bases in between. CDR3 length: 13 amino acids.

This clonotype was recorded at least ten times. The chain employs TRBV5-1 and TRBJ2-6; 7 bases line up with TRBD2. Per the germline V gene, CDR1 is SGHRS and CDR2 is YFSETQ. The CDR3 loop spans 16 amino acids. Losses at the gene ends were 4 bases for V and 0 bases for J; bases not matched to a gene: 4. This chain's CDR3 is CASSRRGDSGANVLTF. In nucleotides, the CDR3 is TGCGCCAGCAGCCGCCGGGGGGACTCTGGGGCCAACGTCCTGACTTTC.

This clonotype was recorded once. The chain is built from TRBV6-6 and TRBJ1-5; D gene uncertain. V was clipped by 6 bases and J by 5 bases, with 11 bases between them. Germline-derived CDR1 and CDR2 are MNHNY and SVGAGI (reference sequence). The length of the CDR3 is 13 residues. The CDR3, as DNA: TGTGCCAGCAGAGCTGAGGTGCATCAGCCCCAGCATTTT. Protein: CASRAEVHQPQHF.

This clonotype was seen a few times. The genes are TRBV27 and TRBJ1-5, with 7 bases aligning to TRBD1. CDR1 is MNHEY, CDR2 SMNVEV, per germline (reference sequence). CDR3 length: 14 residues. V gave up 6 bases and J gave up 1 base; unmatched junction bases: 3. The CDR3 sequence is CASRQQGSNQPQHF. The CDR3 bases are TGTGCCAGCAGACAACAGGGGAGCAATCAGCCCCAGCATTTT.

The CDR3 here is CASSSGGMGGPKGSYEQYF. Written as DNA, the CDR3 is TGTGCCAGCAGTTCAGGGGGTATGGGCGGCCCGAAGGGTTCCTACGAGCAGTACTTC. This rearrangement joins TRBV12-3 or TRBV12-4 to TRBJ2-7, with 7 bases matching TRBD1. V lost 4 bases and J lost 1; bases outside the gene matches: 19. CDR3 length: 19 amino acids.

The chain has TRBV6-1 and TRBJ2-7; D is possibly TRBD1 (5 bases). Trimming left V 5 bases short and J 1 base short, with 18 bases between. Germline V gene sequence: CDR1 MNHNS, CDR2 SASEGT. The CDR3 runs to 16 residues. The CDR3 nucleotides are TGTGCCAGCAGTCCACCAGGGATACGTTCTTCCTACGAGCAGTACTTC. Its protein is CASSPPGIRSSYEQYF.

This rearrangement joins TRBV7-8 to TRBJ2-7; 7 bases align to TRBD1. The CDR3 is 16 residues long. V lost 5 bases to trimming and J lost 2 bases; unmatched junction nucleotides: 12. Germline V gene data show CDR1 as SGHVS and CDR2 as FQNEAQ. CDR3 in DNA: TGTGCCAGCAGCCCCTACCCGGGACAGCCGACCTACGAGCAGTACTTC. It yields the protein CASSPYPGQPTYEQYF.

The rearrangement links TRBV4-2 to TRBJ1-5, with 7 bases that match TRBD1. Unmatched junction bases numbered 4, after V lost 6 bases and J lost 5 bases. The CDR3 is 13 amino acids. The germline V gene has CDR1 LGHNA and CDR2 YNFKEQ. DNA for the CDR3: TGTGCCAGCAGTTATCAGGGGGATCAGCCCCAGCATTTT. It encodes CASSYQGDQPQHF.

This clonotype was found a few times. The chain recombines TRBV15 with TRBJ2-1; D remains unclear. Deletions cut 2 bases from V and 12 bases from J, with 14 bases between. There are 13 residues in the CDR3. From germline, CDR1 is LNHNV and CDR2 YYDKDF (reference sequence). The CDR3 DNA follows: TGTGCCACCAGCAGAAACCCGGAGCAGAGGCAGTTCTTC. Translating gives CATSRNPEQRQFF.

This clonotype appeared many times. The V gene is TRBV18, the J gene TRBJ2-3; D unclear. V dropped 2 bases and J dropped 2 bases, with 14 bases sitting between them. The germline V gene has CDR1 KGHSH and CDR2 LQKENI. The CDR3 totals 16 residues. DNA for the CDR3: TGTGCCAGCTCACCAATAACGGGCTATTACACAGATACGCAGTATTTT. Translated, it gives CASSPITGYYTDTQYF.

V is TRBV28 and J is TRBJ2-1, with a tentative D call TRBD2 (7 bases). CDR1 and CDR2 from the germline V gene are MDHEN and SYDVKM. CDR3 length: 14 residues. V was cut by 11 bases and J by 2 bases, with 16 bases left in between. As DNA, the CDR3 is TGTGCCGAGGGGGGGAGCGGGACCTACAATGAGCAGTTCTTC. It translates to CAEGGSGTYNEQFF.

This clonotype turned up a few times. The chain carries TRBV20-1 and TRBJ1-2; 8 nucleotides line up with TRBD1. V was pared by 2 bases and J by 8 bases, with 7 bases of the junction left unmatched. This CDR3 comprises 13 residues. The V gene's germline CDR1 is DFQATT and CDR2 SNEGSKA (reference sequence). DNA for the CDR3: TGCAGTGCTAGACTAACGACAGGGGAAGGCTACACCTTC. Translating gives CSARLTTGEGYTF.

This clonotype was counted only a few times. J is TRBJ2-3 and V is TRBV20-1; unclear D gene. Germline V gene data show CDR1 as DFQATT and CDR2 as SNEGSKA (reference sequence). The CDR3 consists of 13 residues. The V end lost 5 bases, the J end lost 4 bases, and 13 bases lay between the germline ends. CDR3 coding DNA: TGCAGTGCTCCCCGGTTAGAACCAGATACGCAGTATTTT. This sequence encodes CSAPRLEPDTQYF.

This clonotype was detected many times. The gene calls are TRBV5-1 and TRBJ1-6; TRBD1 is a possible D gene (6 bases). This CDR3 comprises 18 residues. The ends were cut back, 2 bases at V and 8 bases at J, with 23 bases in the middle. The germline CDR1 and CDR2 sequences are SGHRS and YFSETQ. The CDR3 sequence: CASSFGAGIPGADSPLHF. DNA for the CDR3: TGCGCCAGCAGCTTTGGCGCAGGAATTCCGGGGGCTGATTCACCCCTCCACTTT.

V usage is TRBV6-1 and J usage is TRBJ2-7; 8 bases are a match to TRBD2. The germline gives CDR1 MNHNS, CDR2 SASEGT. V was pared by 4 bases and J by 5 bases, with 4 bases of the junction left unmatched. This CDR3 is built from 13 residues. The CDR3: CASSGGLVDEQYF. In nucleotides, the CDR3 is TGTGCCAGCAGTGGGGGACTAGTCGACGAGCAGTACTTC.

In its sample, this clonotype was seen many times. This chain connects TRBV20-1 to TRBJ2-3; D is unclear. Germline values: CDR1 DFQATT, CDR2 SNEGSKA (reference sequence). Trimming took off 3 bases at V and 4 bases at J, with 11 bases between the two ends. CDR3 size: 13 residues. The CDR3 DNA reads TGCAGTGCTAGCCCCAGTAGACCAGATACGCAGTATTTT. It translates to CSASPSRPDTQYF.

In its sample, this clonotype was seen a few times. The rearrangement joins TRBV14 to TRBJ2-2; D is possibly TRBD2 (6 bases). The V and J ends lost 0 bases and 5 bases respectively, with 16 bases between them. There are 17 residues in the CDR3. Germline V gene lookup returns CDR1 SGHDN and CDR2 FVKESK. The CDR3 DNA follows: TGTGCCAGCAGCCAAGATTACCCGGGACTCGAGACCGGGGAGCTGTTTTTT. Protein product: CASSQDYPGLETGELFF.

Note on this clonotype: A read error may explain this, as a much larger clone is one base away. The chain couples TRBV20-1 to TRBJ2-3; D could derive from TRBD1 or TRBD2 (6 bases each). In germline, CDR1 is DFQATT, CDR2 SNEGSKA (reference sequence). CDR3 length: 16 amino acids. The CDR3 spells CSASRGQSVTVNTRYF. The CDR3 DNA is TGCAGTGCTAGTCGGGGGCAATCCGTCACAGTGAATACGCGGTATTTT.